The 31 T cell receptor beta chains presented below share a single source sample, sequenced in a study of blood T cell repertoires in COVID-19. Profiling relied on immunoSEQ multiplex PCR, and the TCRdb table lists in-frame clones only, not all of them. The repertoire holds about 120,000 clones, with about 79% as singletons. The sequenced sample was peripheral blood. The receptors originated from an elderly woman with acute or convalescent COVID-19.

There are many counts of this clone. This rearrangement joins TRBV6-5 to TRBJ1-5; TRBD1 matches at 9 bases. V was clipped by 2 bases and J by 7 bases; unmatched bases: 3. CDR1 and CDR2 (germline): MNHEY, SVGAGI. CDR3 length: 14 residues. Here the CDR3 reads CASSYGQGYQPQHF. The CDR3 DNA reads as TGTGCCAGCAGTTACGGACAGGGGTACCAGCCCCAGCATTTT.

The chain has TRBV6-2 or TRBV6-3 and TRBJ2-1; D is possibly TRBD1 (5 bases). The CDR3 extends over 12 amino acids. Trimming cost V 3 bases and J 7 bases, with 7 bases left between them. Germline V lookup: CDR1 MNHEY, CDR2 SVGEGT. DNA of the CDR3: TGTGCCAGCAGTTATGGACAAAATGAGCAGTTCTTC. It translates to CASSYGQNEQFF.

The chain combines TRBV19 with TRBJ2-7; maybe TRBD1 (6 bases). Trimming pared 6 bases from V and 1 base from J, leaving 10 bases between. Germline loops: CDR1 LNHDA, CDR2 SQIVND (reference sequence). This CDR3 comprises 13 residues. CDR3 sequence reads: CASSPQGSYEQYF. The CDR3 region has the DNA TGTGCCAGTAGCCCACAGGGTTCCTACGAGCAGTACTTC.

J is TRBJ1-3 and V is TRBV5-4, with TRBD1 matching 12 bases. The V and J ends lost 4 bases and 1 base, in that order; junction bases with no gene match: 3. The CDR3 runs 16 residues. Germline CDR1 is SGHNT and CDR2 is YYREEE (reference sequence). CDR3 DNA: TGTGCCAGCAGCCGGGACAGGGGGCAATCTGGAAACACCATATATTTT. The encoded protein is CASSRDRGQSGNTIYF.

The chain has TRBV7-2 and TRBJ2-7; TRBD1 matches 8 bases. Per germline, CDR1 SGHTA and CDR2 FQGNSA. The V segment lost 5 bases and the J segment 4 bases; nucleotides outside the gene matches: 4. There are 13 residues in the CDR3. CDR3 in amino acids: CASSADRVYEQYF. DNA of the CDR3: TGTGCCAGCAGCGCGGACAGGGTTTACGAGCAGTACTTC.

This chain uses TRBV18 with TRBJ2-4; TRBD2 agrees at 7 bases. The V segment lost 2 bases and the J segment 8 bases; nucleotides outside the gene matches: 6. Germline CDR1 is KGHSH and CDR2 is LQKENI. CDR3 length: 14 amino acids. CDR3 protein: CASSPGGGTDIQYF. CDR3 nucleotides: TGTGCCAGCTCACCAGGGGGGGGTACGGACATTCAGTACTTC. Together with reference TRBV18 and TRBJ2-4, the CDR3 gives the full variable domain: NAGVMQNPRHLVRRRGQEARLRCSPMKGHSHVYWYRQLPEEGLKFMVYLQKENIIDESGMPKERFSAEFPKEGPSILRIQQVVRGDSAAYFCASSPGGGTDIQYFGAGTRLSVL.

The chain couples TRBV3-1 (or the pseudogene TRBV3-2) to TRBJ2-7; no reliable D call. CDR1 is LGHDT and CDR2 is YNNKEL in the germline V gene (reference sequence). V lost 4 bases, J lost 6 bases, and 13 bases lay in between. This CDR3 comprises 13 residues. The CDR3 bases are TGTGCCAGCAGCCTCGGTTACGGTATCGAGCAGTACTTC. This translates into CASSLGYGIEQYF.

Concerning this clone itself: Different DNA sequences within this sample yield the same CDR3. V is TRBV4-2 and J is TRBJ2-7, with 9 nucleotides matching TRBD1. Per the germline V gene, CDR1 is LGHNA and CDR2 is YNFKEQ. V was pared by 0 bases and J by 3 bases, with 3 bases of the junction left unmatched. This CDR3 is built from 15 residues. The CDR3 coding sequence is TGTGCCAGCAGCCAAGACCGGGACAGGGTCTACGAGCAGTACTTC. Residues: CASSQDRDRVYEQYF.

This clone was seen a handful of times. The gene calls are TRBV2 and TRBJ1-3; no clear D gene. Trimming took 4 bases from V and 0 from J, leaving 10 bases between them. Germline assignment: CDR1 SNHLY and CDR2 FYNNEI. CDR3 length equals 15 residues. The CDR3 nucleotides are TGTGCCAGCAGTGCGCGCCCTCACTCTGGAAACACCATATATTTT. Its translation: CASSARPHSGNTIYF.

The V gene is TRBV6-5, the J gene TRBJ2-7; 7 nucleotides line up with TRBD1. Germline V gene sequence: CDR1 MNHEY, CDR2 SVGAGI. With V trimmed by 6 bases and J by 1 base, 6 bases remained unmatched. The CDR3 has 14 amino acids. CDR3 region: CASRAQGWSYEQYF. As DNA, the CDR3 is TGTGCCAGCAGGGCACAGGGGTGGTCCTACGAGCAGTACTTC.

This clone was seen a single time. The chain employs TRBV7-9 and TRBJ1-2; D is possibly TRBD1 (5 bases). V lost 2 bases and J lost 1, with 14 bases in between. The germline CDR1 and CDR2 sequences are SEHNR and FQNEAQ (reference sequence). CDR3 size: 16 residues. The DNA of the CDR3 is TGTGCCAGCAGCTTAAGTACAGGCCCGCTTAACTATGGCTACACCTTC. It codes for CASSLSTGPLNYGYTF.

The table lists this clone with a count of one. This sequence joins TRBV19 and TRBJ1-5, with TRBD1 as a possible D gene (5 bases). V gave up 4 bases and J gave up 2 bases, with 12 bases separating them. Germline values: CDR1 LNHDA, CDR2 SQIVND (reference sequence). The CDR3 runs to 15 residues. This CDR3 reads CASSTPGRGNQPQHF. The CDR3, as DNA: TGTGCCAGTAGTACCCCAGGGAGGGGCAATCAGCCCCAGCATTTT.

V and J are TRBV29-1 and TRBJ1-5, with D unresolved. This CDR3 region has 13 residues. V was pared by 2 bases and J by 3 bases, with 8 bases between. The V gene's germline CDR1 is SQVTM and CDR2 ANQGSEA. This CDR3 reads CSVERDSNQPQHF. In DNA, the CDR3 is TGCAGCGTTGAACGGGATTCCAATCAGCCCCAGCATTTT.

The CDR3 loop reads CASRGLDRMLGETQYF. The CDR3 DNA sequence: TGTGCCAGCAGGGGGTTAGACAGAATGTTGGGAGAGACCCAGTACTTC. The rearrangement uses TRBV28 and TRBJ2-5, with TRBD1 as a possible D gene (5 bases). Germline CDR1 MDHEN, CDR2 SYDVKM. The CDR3 spans 16 residues. V lost 6 bases and J 4 bases, leaving 21 bases between the germline ends.

The chain is built from TRBV19 and TRBJ1-5, with 7 bases matching TRBD1. With 0 bases clipped from V and 5 bases from J, the junction kept 7 bases outside the gene matches. CDR3 length equals 16 residues. Germline V gives CDR1 LNHDA, CDR2 SQIVND (reference sequence). In nucleotides, the CDR3 is TGTGCCAGTAGTATAGAAGGGACAGATTCTCATCAGCCCCAGCATTTT. It encodes CASSIEGTDSHQPQHF. The variable domain in full, completed from reference TRBV19 and TRBJ1-5, reads DGGITQSPKYLFRKEGQNVTLSCEQNLNHDAMYWYRQDPGQGLRLIYYSQIVNDFQKGDIAEGYSVSREKKESFPLTVTSAQKNPTAFYLCASSIEGTDSHQPQHFGDGTRLSIL.

The chain recombines TRBV6-6 with TRBJ1-1; D gene ambiguous. The germline V gene encodes CDR1 MNHNY and CDR2 SVGAGI (reference sequence). The CDR3 covers 14 residues. V shed 5 bases and J shed 0 bases, with 10 bases lying between them. CDR3 bases: TGTGCCAGCAGTCGATCGTCCATGAACACTGAAGCTTTCTTT. Protein product: CASSRSSMNTEAFF.

The chain carries TRBV5-1 and TRBJ1-5; D might be TRBD1 (5 bases). CDR3 length: 16 residues. Trimming left V 0 bases short and J 5 bases short, with 15 bases between. The germline V gene encodes CDR1 SGHRS and CDR2 YFSETQ. This CDR3 reads CASSLGESGGYQPQHF. The CDR3 region has the DNA TGCGCCAGCAGCTTGGGGGAATCGGGGGGTTATCAGCCCCAGCATTTT.

This clone is a singleton in its sample. The V and J genes are TRBV5-1 and TRBJ2-6, with 8 nucleotides matching TRBD1. This CDR3 spans 20 amino acids. Germline assignment: CDR1 SGHRS and CDR2 YFSETQ. V shed 0 bases and J 3 bases; nucleotides not matched to a gene: 14. The CDR3 protein is CASSLAGTGASRGGANVLTF. The CDR3 nucleotides read TGCGCCAGCAGCTTGGCCGGGACAGGCGCCTCGAGGGGTGGGGCCAACGTCCTGACTTTC. The complete variable domain, with remaining parts taken from reference TRBV5-1 and TRBJ2-6, reads KAGVTQTPRYLIKTRGQQVTLSCSPISGHRSVSWYQQTPGQGLQFLFEYFSETQRNKGNFPGRFSGRQFSNSRSEMNVSTLELGDSALYLCASSLAGTGASRGGANVLTFGAGSRLTVL.

The chain uses TRBV5-1 and TRBJ1-1, with D maybe TRBD1 (5 bases). Trimming took off 4 bases at V and 2 bases at J, with 15 bases between the two ends. Germline V gene lookup returns CDR1 SGHRS and CDR2 YFSETQ. The CDR3 is made up of 15 amino acids. CDR3 DNA sequence: TGCGCCAGCAGCCTACCGTCGACAGTCAACACTGAAGCTTTCTTT. This codes for CASSLPSTVNTEAFF.

This clone turned up a few times. This chain links TRBV7-6 with TRBJ1-3; 7 bases are a match to TRBD1. After removal of 1 base from V and 2 bases from J, the junction contained 5 bases not matched to a gene. The CDR3 covers 16 residues. Germline-derived CDR1 and CDR2 are SGHVS and FNYEAQ. Here the CDR3 reads CASSLGQGGAGNTIYF. For the CDR3, the DNA is TGTGCCAGCAGCTTAGGACAGGGCGGCGCTGGAAACACCATATATTTT.

Only a few counts were recorded for this clone. The gene calls are TRBV5-4 and TRBJ2-7, with D perhaps matching TRBD2 (6 bases). Trimming removed 2 bases from V and 4 bases from J, with 13 bases in between. This CDR3 comprises 14 residues. In germline, CDR1 is SGHNT, CDR2 YYREEE (reference sequence). The DNA for the CDR3 is TGTGCCAGCAGCTTAGGGACTGATGGGTACGAGCAGTACTTC. Translated, it gives CASSLGTDGYEQYF.

The gene calls are TRBV19 and TRBJ2-4; 9 nucleotides align to TRBD1. The V and J ends lost 1 base and 8 bases, in that order; junction bases with no gene match: 12. CDR1 is LNHDA and CDR2 is SQIVND in the germline V gene (reference sequence). This CDR3 contains 17 residues. CDR3 region: CASSIGQGGPLIDIQYF. DNA of the CDR3: TGTGCCAGTAGTATAGGACAGGGGGGCCCCCTAATTGACATTCAGTACTTC.

A few counts support this clone. The chain uses TRBV5-1 and TRBJ1-2, with 7 bases lining up with TRBD1. The CDR3 has 13 amino acids. The J segment lost 1 base and the V segment lost 7 bases, leaving 4 bases of the junction unmatched. The germline V gene has CDR1 SGHRS and CDR2 YFSETQ. The chain's CDR3 is CASQWDSNYGYTF. The CDR3 DNA reads as TGCGCCAGCCAATGGGACAGTAACTATGGCTACACCTTC.

The V call is TRBV10-1, the J call TRBJ1-1; 8 bases map to TRBD1. V lost 4 bases, J lost 6 bases, and 4 bases stayed unmatched. The CDR3 length is 13 residues. From germline, CDR1 is WNHNN and CDR2 SYGVQD (reference sequence). In DNA, the CDR3 is TGCGCCAGCAGTGCGGACAGGGTATCTGAAGCTTTCTTT. It encodes CASSADRVSEAFF.

The chain joins TRBV7-6 to TRBJ1-6; D is unclear. The V gene lost 1 base and the J gene lost 12 bases, with 10 bases spanning the gap. In germline, CDR1 is SGHVS, CDR2 FNYEAQ. The CDR3 has 13 amino acids. CDR3 sequence: CASSLVREGPLHF. The CDR3 region has the DNA TGTGCCAGCAGCTTAGTCCGGGAGGGACCCCTCCACTTT.

J is TRBJ1-2 and V is TRBV12-3 or TRBV12-4, with D possibly TRBD1 on 5 matching bases. V was cut by 1 base and J by 9 bases, with 9 bases left in between. The CDR3 has 12 amino acids. CDR3 nucleotides: TGTGCCAGCAGTTTAGACGCAGGGCGCTACACCTTC. Protein: CASSLDAGRYTF.

In this sample, this clone turned up many times. The chain has TRBV27 and TRBJ1-6; TRBD1 matches at 10 bases. Germline CDR1 reads MNHEY; CDR2 reads SMNVEV (reference sequence). This CDR3 is built from 18 residues. V dropped 10 bases and J dropped 0; count of bases not matched to a gene: 12. The CDR3: CAIPGSRDRGSYNSPLHF. Here the CDR3 DNA reads TGTGCCATCCCAGGCTCCCGGGACAGGGGCTCCTATAATTCACCCCTCCACTTT.

In this sample, this clone turned up a few times. The V and J genes are TRBV27 and TRBJ2-6; 9 bases are shared with TRBD1. After removal of 8 bases from V and 1 base from J, the junction contained 12 bases not matched to a gene. This CDR3 comprises 18 residues. Germline V gene data show CDR1 as MNHEY and CDR2 as SMNVEV (reference sequence). CDR3 sequence reads: CASSSRRDRVSGANVLTF. The CDR3 coding sequence is TGTGCCAGCTCGTCCCGTAGGGACAGGGTATCTGGGGCCAACGTCCTGACTTTC.

The rearrangement links TRBV10-3 to TRBJ2-3; 7 nucleotides align to TRBD2. V dropped 2 bases and J dropped 4; count of bases not matched to a gene: 3. The CDR3 runs 14 residues. Germline values: CDR1 ENHRY, CDR2 SYGVKD. CDR3 loop: CAISETSDSDTQYF. CDR3 bases: TGTGCCATCAGTGAGACTAGCGATTCAGATACGCAGTATTTT.

The rearrangement joins TRBV28 to TRBJ2-3; 9 bases match TRBD2. The CDR3 sequence is 15 residues long. The junction had 4 bases not matched to a gene; V was cut back by 5 bases and J by 1 base. Per germline, CDR1 MDHEN and CDR2 SYDVKM. The CDR3 DNA reads as TGTGCCAGCAGTCCAGCGGGAGGCCGCACAGATACGCAGTATTTT. The encoded protein is CASSPAGGRTDTQYF.

The rearrangement uses TRBV3-1 (or the pseudogene TRBV3-2) and TRBJ2-3, with TRBD2 as a possible D gene (5 bases). Trimming shortened V by 1 base and J by 11 bases, and 16 bases separated the two germline ends. This CDR3 is built from 14 residues. The germline V gene encodes CDR1 LGHDT and CDR2 YNNKEL (reference sequence). The DNA for the CDR3 is TGTGCCAGCAGCCAAGGGTATCGGGAATGGGGGCAGTATTTT. Protein: CASSQGYREWGQYF.